This T cell receptor beta chain is drawn from a study of response to subunit inactivated influenza vaccine. Study-level points and caveats: The authors suggested that few new T cells are recruited per seasonal influenza vaccination.

TCRdb redid the calling of the RT-PCR reads with MiXCR, one entry per CDR3 protein. The sample yields roughly 630,000 distinct CDR3 sequences, around 13% seen once. This CDR3 has 13 residues. CDR1 is SGHRS and CDR2 is YFSETQ in the germline V gene. The V end lost 0 bases, the J end lost 3 bases, and 7 bases lay between the germline ends. On this clonotype: Its antigen remains unidentified.

The receptor comes from a man in his forties or fifties who received an inactivated influenza vaccine. The sequences come from PBMCs from blood, collected 14 to 15 days before vaccination. The rearrangement uses TRBV5-1 and TRBJ2-7; unclear D gene. CDR3 nucleotides: TGCGCCAGCAGCTTGGATCCCTACTACGAGCAGTACTTC. This gives the protein CASSLDPYYEQYF.